This TCR beta chain was documented in a study of blood T cell repertoires in COVID-19. The overall study: PBMCs, B-cell-depleted T cells, or T cells provided the cDNA or gDNA that made up the material.

In the authors' workflow: The authors estimated nucleated cell counts from reference gene primer amplification. Repertoires were generated with immunoSEQ multiplex PCR, while TCRdb's copy carries only in-frame clones and drops some. That table supplies the V and J calls and clone size; D and trimming were determined from the DNA. Of 200,000 to 250,000 clones detected, approximately 78% appear once; the ten largest clones hold about 5%. Seattle enrolled patients during active infection and tracked them longitudinally. Germline CDR1 SGHTA, CDR2 FQGNSA. The length of the CDR3 is 13 residues. Trimming removed 6 bases from V and 4 bases from J, with 10 bases in between.

The source is a woman in her 70s with COVID-19, enrolled during active disease. What was sequenced was peripheral blood. The rearrangement uses TRBV7-2 and TRBJ1-5; D is unclear. The CDR3 DNA is TGTGCCAGCAGTTATTGGCTTAATCAGCCCCAGCATTTT. Translated: CASSYWLNQPQHF.